Listed below are T cell receptor beta chains from one sample, sequenced in a study of blood T cell repertoires in COVID-19. Repertoires were generated with immunoSEQ multiplex PCR, while TCRdb's copy carries only in-frame clones and drops some. The data contain about 58,000 clones, more than 65% of them singletons. The sequenced material came from peripheral blood. Every receptor here comes from a man older than 75 with COVID-19, enrolled during active disease. Each CDR3 is given with its conserved first and last residue. The order of the fields is J gene, V gene, D gene, clone size, CDR3 DNA, CDR3 protein. D genes are given only for firm matches. The size field is filled for only some rows; it gives once, few, many or a size class.

j_gene: TRBJ2-1; v_gene: TRBV7-2; d_gene: -; abundance: -; CDR3nt: TGTGCCAGCAGGTGGCAGGATTCCCCTTCTGAGCAGTTCTTC; CDR3aa: CASRWQDSPSEQFF
j_gene: TRBJ2-5; v_gene: TRBV29-1; d_gene: TRBD1; abundance: -; CDR3nt: TGCAGCGTACCGGGACAGGGTTCGGAGACCCAGTACTTC; CDR3aa: CSVPGQGSETQYF
j_gene: TRBJ2-3; v_gene: TRBV9; d_gene: TRBD2; abundance: -; CDR3nt: TGTGCCAGCAGCCCAGGGACTAGCGGCCAGAACAGGGGAGATACGCAGTATTTT; CDR3aa: CASSPGTSGQNRGDTQYF
j_gene: TRBJ2-2; v_gene: TRBV28; d_gene: TRBD1; abundance: -; CDR3nt: TGTGCCAGCAGTATGATAACAGGGGGAAACACCGGGGAGCTGTTTTTT; CDR3aa: CASSMITGGNTGELFF
j_gene: TRBJ1-6; v_gene: TRBV7-9; d_gene: -; abundance: -; CDR3nt: TGTGCCAGCAGCCCTGGGGGGGGGTTCGGTTCACCCCTCCACTTT; CDR3aa: CASSPGGGFGSPLHF
j_gene: TRBJ2-5; v_gene: TRBV27; d_gene: -; abundance: -; CDR3nt: TGTGCCAGCAGTCGGACCCTCAGAACCCAGGGAGGAGAGACCCAGTACTTC; CDR3aa: CASSRTLRTQGGETQYF
j_gene: TRBJ1-2; v_gene: TRBV6-5; d_gene: -; abundance: -; CDR3nt: TGTGCCAGCAGTTACGAGGGAACCTATGGCTACACCTTC; CDR3aa: CASSYEGTYGYTF
j_gene: TRBJ2-2; v_gene: TRBV15; d_gene: TRBD1; abundance: -; CDR3nt: TGTGCCACCAGCAGAGGGGGACAGCGCGGAGCCGGGGAGCTGTTTTTT; CDR3aa: CATSRGGQRGAGELFF
j_gene: TRBJ2-5; v_gene: TRBV24-1; d_gene: TRBD2; abundance: -; CDR3nt: TGTGCCACCAGTTCTCCGATGGAGCGGGAGAGGGAGACCCAGTACTTC; CDR3aa: CATSSPMERERETQYF
j_gene: TRBJ2-1; v_gene: TRBV5-1; d_gene: -; abundance: once; CDR3nt: TGCGCCAGCAGCTTGGACGTCGGGGGGCCCGTAGATGAGCAGTTCTTC; CDR3aa: CASSLDVGGPVDEQFF
j_gene: TRBJ2-1; v_gene: TRBV5-4; d_gene: TRBD2; abundance: -; CDR3nt: TGTGCCAGCAGCTTGCCCTTAGCGGGGGGCCACAATGAGCAGTTCTTC; CDR3aa: CASSLPLAGGHNEQFF
j_gene: TRBJ1-1; v_gene: TRBV10-3; d_gene: TRBD1; abundance: -; CDR3nt: TGTGCCATCAGTGCCTTGACAGGGGTGAGCACTGAAGCTTTCTTT; CDR3aa: CAISALTGVSTEAFF
j_gene: TRBJ1-5; v_gene: TRBV19; d_gene: TRBD1; abundance: once; CDR3nt: TGTGCCAGTAGTTTTTGGCCGGACAGGAGCAATCAGCCCCAGCATTTT; CDR3aa: CASSFWPDRSNQPQHF
j_gene: TRBJ2-2; v_gene: TRBV10-3; d_gene: -; abundance: -; CDR3nt: TGTGCCATCCCGAAGGGCAGACAGAGCACCGGGGAGCTGTTTTTT; CDR3aa: CAIPKGRQSTGELFF
j_gene: TRBJ1-2; v_gene: TRBV10-3; d_gene: TRBD1; abundance: -; CDR3nt: TGTGCCACTACTCCACATCAGGGGGGCGGCTACACCTTC; CDR3aa: CATTPHQGGGYTF
j_gene: TRBJ1-1; v_gene: TRBV30; d_gene: -; abundance: -; CDR3nt: TGTGCCTGGAGTCAGGGTAGGGCTGAAGCTTTCTTT; CDR3aa: CAWSQGRAEAFF
j_gene: TRBJ1-5; v_gene: TRBV4-3; d_gene: -; abundance: few; CDR3nt: TGCGCCAGCAGCCAAGATTGGCAGAGCAATCAGCCCCAGCATTTT; CDR3aa: CASSQDWQSNQPQHF
j_gene: TRBJ1-1; v_gene: TRBV4-3; d_gene: -; abundance: -; CDR3nt: TGCGCCAGCAGCCAAGAGCTCCAGAAAACTGAAGCTTTCTTT; CDR3aa: CASSQELQKTEAFF
j_gene: TRBJ1-2; v_gene: TRBV27; d_gene: TRBD1; abundance: -; CDR3nt: TGTGCCAGCAGCTCCAGGGGGCCTAACTATGGCTACACCTTC; CDR3aa: CASSSRGPNYGYTF
j_gene: TRBJ2-2; v_gene: TRBV18; d_gene: -; abundance: -; CDR3nt: TGTGCCAGCTCAGAGACGGGGACCGGGGAGCTGTTTTTT; CDR3aa: CASSETGTGELFF
j_gene: TRBJ1-2; v_gene: TRBV7-2; d_gene: -; abundance: -; CDR3nt: TGTGCCAGCAGCTTAGCCAGGGCAGGGGCTAACTATGGCTACACCTTC; CDR3aa: CASSLARAGANYGYTF
j_gene: TRBJ2-5; v_gene: TRBV5-8; d_gene: TRBD2; abundance: -; CDR3nt: TGTGCCAGCAGCCCGGGACTAGCGGGGGAAGAGACCCAGTACTTC; CDR3aa: CASSPGLAGEETQYF
j_gene: TRBJ2-1; v_gene: TRBV30; d_gene: -; abundance: -; CDR3nt: TGTGCCTGGAGATCTTACAATGAGCAGTTCTTC; CDR3aa: CAWRSYNEQFF
j_gene: TRBJ2-2; v_gene: TRBV7-2; d_gene: -; abundance: -; CDR3nt: TGTGCCAGCAGCTTAGATAGCGGCACCGGGGAGCTGTTTTTT; CDR3aa: CASSLDSGTGELFF
j_gene: TRBJ2-2; v_gene: TRBV7-9; d_gene: -; abundance: -; CDR3nt: TGTGCCAGCAGCTTTTCTGTTGGGAGATTTACCGGGGAGCTGTTTTTT; CDR3aa: CASSFSVGRFTGELFF
j_gene: TRBJ1-1; v_gene: TRBV5-4; d_gene: TRBD1; abundance: -; CDR3nt: TGTGCCAGCAGTGGGACAGGGATAAACACTGAAGCTTTCTTT; CDR3aa: CASSGTGINTEAFF